This entry features one T cell receptor beta chain sequence. Its antigen is as yet unknown. The CDR3 extends over 14 amino acids. Germline V gives CDR1 LGHNA, CDR2 YNFKEQ. The ends were cut back, 1 base at V and 5 bases at J, with 9 bases in the middle. This sample was taken from a study of CD8 T cells in ankylosing spondylitis. Study-level results: Reports of some motif variants in reactive arthritis synovial fluid and blood predate this one. As reported, disease-linked clones showed significant enrichment in matched ankylosing spondylitis synovial fluid. A motif in TCR beta, a set of eight highly homologous variants, appeared characteristic of ankylosing spondylitis blood. Disease-associated clonotypes exhibited CD8+ identity and were relatively infrequent in peripheral blood.

In making TCR beta libraries, quantitative 5'-RACE with molecular barcodes was used. One entry per CDR3 protein results from TCRdb running MiXCR on the 5' RACE reads. The table lists roughly 700,000 distinct CDR3 sequences, over 15% of them singletons. The source is a male donor with ankylosing spondylitis. The sequencing input was blood, either unsorted or a sorted T cell fraction (not recorded which). V and J are TRBV4-2 and TRBJ2-1; D gene uncertain. The DNA for the CDR3 is TGTGCCAGCAGCCAAGCGGAGCCGCACAATGAGCAGTTCTTC. Amino acids: CASSQAEPHNEQFF.